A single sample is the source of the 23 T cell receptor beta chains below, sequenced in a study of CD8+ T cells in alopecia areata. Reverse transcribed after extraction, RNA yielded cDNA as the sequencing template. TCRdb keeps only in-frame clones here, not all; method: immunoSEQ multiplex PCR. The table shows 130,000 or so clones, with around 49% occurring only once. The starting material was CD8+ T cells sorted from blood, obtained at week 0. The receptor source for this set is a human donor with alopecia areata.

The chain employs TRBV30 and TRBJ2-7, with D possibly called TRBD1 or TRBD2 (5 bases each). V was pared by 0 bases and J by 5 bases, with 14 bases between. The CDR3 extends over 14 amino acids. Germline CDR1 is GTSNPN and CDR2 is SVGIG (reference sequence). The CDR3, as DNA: TGTGCCTGGAGTGTACCTGGGACCGTCCACGAGCAGTACTTC. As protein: CAWSVPGTVHEQYF.

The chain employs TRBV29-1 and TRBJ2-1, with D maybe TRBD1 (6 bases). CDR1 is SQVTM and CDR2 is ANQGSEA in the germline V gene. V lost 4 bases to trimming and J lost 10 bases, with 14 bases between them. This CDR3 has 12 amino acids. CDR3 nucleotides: TGCAGCGTTGGGCAGGGGCCTGGGGAGCAGTTCTTC. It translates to CSVGQGPGEQFF.

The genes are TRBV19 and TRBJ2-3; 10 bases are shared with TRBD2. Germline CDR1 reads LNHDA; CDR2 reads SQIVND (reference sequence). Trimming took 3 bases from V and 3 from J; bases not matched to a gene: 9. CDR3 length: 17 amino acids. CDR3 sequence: CASSMWLAGAETDTQYF. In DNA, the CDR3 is TGTGCCAGTAGTATGTGGCTAGCGGGGGCAGAAACAGATACGCAGTATTTT.

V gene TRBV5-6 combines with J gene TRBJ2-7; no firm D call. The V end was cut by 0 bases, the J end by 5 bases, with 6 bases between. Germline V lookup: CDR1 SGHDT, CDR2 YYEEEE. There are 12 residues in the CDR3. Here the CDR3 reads CASSLEGHEQYF. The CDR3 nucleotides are TGTGCCAGCAGCTTGGAAGGGCACGAGCAGTACTTC.

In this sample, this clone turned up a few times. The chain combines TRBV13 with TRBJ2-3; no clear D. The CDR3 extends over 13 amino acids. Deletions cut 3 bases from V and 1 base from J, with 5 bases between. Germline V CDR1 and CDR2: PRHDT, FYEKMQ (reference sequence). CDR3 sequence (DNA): TGTGCCAGCAGCTTTGGGGGCACAGATACGCAGTATTTT. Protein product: CASSFGGTDTQYF.

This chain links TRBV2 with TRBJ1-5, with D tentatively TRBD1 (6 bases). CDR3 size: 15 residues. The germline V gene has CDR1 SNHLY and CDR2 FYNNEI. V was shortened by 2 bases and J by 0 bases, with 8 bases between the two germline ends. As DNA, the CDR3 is TGTGCCAGCAGTGAAAGGGGGTTTAGCAATCAGCCCCAGCATTTT. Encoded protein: CASSERGFSNQPQHF.

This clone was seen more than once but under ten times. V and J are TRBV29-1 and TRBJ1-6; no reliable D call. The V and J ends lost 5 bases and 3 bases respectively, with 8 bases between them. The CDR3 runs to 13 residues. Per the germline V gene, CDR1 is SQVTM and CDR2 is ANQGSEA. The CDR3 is CSVQTDYNSPLHF. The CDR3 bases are TGCAGCGTTCAGACGGACTATAATTCACCCCTCCACTTT.

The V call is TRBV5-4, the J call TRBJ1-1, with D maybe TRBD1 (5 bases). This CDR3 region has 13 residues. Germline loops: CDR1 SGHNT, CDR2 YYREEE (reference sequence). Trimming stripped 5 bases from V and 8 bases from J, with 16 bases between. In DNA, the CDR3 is TGTGCCAGCAGACTGGTGGGTGACAGAGAAGCTTTCTTT. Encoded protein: CASRLVGDREAFF.

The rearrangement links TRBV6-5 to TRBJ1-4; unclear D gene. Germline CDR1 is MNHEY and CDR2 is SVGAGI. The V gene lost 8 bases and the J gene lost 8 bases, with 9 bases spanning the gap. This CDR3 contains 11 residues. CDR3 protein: CASRTGEKLFF. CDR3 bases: TGTGCCAGCCGAACGGGGGAAAAACTGTTTTTT.

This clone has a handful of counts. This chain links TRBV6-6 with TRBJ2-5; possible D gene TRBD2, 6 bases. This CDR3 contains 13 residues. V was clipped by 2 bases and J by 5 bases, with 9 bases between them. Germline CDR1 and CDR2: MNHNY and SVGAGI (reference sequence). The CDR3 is CASSYPRGETQYF. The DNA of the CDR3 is TGTGCCAGCAGTTACCCCCGGGGGGAGACCCAGTACTTC.

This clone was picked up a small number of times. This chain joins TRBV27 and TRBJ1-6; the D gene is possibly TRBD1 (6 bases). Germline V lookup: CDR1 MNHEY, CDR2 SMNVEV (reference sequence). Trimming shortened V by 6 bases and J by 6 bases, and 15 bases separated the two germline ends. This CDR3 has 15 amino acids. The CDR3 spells CASRKAGQINSPLHF. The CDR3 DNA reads TGTGCCAGCAGGAAAGCGGGACAAATTAATTCACCCCTCCACTTT.

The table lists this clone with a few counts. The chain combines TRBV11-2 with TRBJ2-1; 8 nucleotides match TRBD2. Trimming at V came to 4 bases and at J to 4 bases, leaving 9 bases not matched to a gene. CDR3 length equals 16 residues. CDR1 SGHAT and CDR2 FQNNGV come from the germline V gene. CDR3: CASSSDVAGGYNEQFF. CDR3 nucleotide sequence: TGTGCCAGCAGCTCGGATGTGGCGGGGGGTTACAATGAGCAGTTCTTC.

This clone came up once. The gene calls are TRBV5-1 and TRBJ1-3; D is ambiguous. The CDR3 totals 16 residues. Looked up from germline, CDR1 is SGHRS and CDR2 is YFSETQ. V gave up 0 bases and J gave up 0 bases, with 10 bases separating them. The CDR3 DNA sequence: TGCGCCAGCAGCTTGGACGGCGGGCGCTCTGGAAACACCATATATTTT. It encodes CASSLDGGRSGNTIYF.

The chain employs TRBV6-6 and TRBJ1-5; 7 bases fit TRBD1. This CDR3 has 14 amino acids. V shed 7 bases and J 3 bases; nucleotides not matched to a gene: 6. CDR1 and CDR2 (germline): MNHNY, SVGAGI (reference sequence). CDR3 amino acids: CASTLTGINQPQHF. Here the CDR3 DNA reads TGTGCCAGCACCTTGACAGGGATCAATCAGCCCCAGCATTTT.

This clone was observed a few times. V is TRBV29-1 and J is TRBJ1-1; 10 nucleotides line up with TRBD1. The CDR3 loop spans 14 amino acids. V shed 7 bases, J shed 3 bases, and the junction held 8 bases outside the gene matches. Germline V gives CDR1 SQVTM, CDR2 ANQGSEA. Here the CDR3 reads CSAATGGWDTEAFF. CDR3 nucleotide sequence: TGCAGCGCCGCGACAGGGGGCTGGGACACTGAAGCTTTCTTT.

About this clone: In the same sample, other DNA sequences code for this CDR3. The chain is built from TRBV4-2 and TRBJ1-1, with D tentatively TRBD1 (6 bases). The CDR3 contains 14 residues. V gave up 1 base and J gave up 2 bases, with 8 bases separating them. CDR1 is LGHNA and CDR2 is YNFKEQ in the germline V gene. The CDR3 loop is CASSQGGTNTEAFF. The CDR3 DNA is TGTGCCAGCAGCCAAGGGGGGACAAACACTGAAGCTTTCTTT.

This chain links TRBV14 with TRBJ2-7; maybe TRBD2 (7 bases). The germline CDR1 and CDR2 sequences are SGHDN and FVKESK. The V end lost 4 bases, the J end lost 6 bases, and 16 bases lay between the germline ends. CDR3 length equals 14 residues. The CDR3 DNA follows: TGTGCCAGCAGCCCCCTGGGAGGGGGGCCCGAGCAGTACTTC. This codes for CASSPLGGGPEQYF.

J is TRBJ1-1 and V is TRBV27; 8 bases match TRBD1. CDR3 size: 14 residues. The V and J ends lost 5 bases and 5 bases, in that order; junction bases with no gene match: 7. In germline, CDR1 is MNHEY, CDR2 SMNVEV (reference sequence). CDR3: CASSPGQEGTEAFF. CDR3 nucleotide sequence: TGTGCCAGCAGTCCGGGACAGGAGGGGACTGAAGCTTTCTTT.

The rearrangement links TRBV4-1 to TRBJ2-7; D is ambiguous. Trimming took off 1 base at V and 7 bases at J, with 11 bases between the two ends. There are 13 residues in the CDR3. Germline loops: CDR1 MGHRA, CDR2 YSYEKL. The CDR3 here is CASSQVPGGEQYF. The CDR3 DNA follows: TGCGCCAGCAGCCAAGTGCCGGGTGGTGAGCAGTACTTC.

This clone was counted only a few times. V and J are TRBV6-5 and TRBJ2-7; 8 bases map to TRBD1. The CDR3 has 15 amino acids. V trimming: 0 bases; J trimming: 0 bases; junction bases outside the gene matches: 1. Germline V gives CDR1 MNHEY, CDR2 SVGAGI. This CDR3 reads CASSYSGTGSYEQYF. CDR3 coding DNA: TGTGCCAGCAGTTACTCCGGGACAGGCTCCTACGAGCAGTACTTC.

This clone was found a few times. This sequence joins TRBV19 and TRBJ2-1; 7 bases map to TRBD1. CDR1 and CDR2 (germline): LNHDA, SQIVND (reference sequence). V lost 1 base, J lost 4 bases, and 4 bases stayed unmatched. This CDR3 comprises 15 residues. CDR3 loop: CASSIGAGGYNEQFF. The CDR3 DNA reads TGTGCCAGTAGTATAGGGGCAGGGGGTTACAATGAGCAGTTCTTC. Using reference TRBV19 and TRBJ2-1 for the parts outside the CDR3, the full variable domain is DGGITQSPKYLFRKEGQNVTLSCEQNLNHDAMYWYRQDPGQGLRLIYYSQIVNDFQKGDIAEGYSVSREKKESFPLTVTSAQKNPTAFYLCASSIGAGGYNEQFFGPGTRLTVL.

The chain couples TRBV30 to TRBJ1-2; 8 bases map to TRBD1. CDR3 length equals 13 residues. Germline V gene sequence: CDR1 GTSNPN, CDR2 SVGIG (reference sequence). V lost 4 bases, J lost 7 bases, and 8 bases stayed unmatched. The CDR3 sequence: CAWMGDRSPGYTF. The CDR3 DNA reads TGTGCCTGGATGGGGGACAGGAGCCCTGGCTACACCTTC.

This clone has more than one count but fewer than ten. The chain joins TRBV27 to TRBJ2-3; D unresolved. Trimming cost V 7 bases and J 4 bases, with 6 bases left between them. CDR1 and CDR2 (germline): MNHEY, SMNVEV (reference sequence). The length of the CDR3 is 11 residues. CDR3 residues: CASMQADTQYF. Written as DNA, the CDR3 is TGTGCCAGCATGCAGGCAGATACGCAGTATTTT.